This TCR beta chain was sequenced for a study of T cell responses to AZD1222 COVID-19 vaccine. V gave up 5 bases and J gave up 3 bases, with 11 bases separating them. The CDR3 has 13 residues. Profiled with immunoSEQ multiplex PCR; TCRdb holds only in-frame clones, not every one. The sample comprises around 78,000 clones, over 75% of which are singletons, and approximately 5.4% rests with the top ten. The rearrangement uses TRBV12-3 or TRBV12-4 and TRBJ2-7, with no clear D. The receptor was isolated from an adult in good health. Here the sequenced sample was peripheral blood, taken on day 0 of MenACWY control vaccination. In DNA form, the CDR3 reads TGTGCCAGCAGTCCGGCGGTCTACTACGAGCAGTACTTC. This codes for CASSPAVYYEQYF.